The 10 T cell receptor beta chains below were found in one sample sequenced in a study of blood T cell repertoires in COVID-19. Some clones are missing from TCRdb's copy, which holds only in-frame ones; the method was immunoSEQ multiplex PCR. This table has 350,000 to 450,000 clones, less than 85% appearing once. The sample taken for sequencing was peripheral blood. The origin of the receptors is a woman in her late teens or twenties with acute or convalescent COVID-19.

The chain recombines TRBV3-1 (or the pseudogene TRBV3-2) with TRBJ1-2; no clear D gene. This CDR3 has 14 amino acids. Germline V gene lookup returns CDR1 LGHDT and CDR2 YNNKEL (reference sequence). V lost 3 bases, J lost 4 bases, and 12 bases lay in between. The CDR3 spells CASSHPEEAYGYTF. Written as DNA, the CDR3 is TGTGCCAGCAGCCACCCGGAGGAGGCCTATGGCTACACCTTC.

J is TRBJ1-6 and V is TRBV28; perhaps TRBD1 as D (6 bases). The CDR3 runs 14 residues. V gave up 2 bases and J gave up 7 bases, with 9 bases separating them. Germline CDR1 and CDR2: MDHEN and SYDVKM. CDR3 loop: CASSLGDTNSPLHF. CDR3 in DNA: TGTGCCAGCAGTTTAGGGGACACGAATTCACCCCTCCACTTT.

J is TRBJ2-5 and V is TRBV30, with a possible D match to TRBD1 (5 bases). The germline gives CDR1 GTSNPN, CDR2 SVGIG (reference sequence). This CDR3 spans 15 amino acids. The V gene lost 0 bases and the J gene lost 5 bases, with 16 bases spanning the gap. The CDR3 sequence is CAWSVKGLGRETQYF. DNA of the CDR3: TGTGCCTGGAGTGTAAAGGGGCTAGGGCGGGAGACCCAGTACTTC. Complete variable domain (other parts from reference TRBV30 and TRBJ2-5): SQTIHQWPATLVQPVGSPLSLECTVEGTSNPNLYWYRQAAGRGLQLLFYSVGIGQISSEVPQNLSASRPQDRQFILSSKKLLLSDSGFYLCAWSVKGLGRETQYFGPGTRLLVL.

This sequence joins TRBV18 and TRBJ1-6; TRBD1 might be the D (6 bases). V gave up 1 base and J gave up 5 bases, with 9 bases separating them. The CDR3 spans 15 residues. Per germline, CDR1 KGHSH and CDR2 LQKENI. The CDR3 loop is CASSPLGQNNSPLHF. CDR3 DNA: TGTGCCAGCTCACCACTAGGACAGAATAATTCACCCCTCCACTTT. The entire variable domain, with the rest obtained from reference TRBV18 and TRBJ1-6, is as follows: NAGVMQNPRHLVRRRGQEARLRCSPMKGHSHVYWYRQLPEEGLKFMVYLQKENIIDESGMPKERFSAEFPKEGPSILRIQQVVRGDSAAYFCASSPLGQNNSPLHFGNGTRLTVT.

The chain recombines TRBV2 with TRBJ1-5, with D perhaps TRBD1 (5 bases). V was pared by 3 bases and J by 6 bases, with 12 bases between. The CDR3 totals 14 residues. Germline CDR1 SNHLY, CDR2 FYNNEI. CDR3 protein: CASSDTLQGQPQHF. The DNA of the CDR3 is TGTGCCAGCAGTGATACTCTCCAGGGTCAGCCCCAGCATTTT.

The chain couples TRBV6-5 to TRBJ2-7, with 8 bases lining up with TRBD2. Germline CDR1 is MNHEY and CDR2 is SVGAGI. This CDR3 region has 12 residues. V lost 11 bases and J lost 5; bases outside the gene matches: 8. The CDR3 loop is CASSAGGNEQYF. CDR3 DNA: TGTGCCTCCTCTGCGGGGGGTAACGAGCAGTACTTC.

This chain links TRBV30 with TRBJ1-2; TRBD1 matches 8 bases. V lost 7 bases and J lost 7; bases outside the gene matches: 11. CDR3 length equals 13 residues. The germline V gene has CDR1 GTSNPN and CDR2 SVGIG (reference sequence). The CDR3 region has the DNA TGTGCCTCCGACCAGGGGGCGCTGAGTGGCTACACCTTC. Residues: CASDQGALSGYTF.

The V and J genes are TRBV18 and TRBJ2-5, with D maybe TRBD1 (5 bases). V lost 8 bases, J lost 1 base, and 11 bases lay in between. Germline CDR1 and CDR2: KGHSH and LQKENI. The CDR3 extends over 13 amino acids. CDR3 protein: CASATDIQETQYF. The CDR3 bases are TGTGCCAGCGCGACAGACATCCAAGAGACCCAGTACTTC. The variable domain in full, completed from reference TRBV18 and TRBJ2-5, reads NAGVMQNPRHLVRRRGQEARLRCSPMKGHSHVYWYRQLPEEGLKFMVYLQKENIIDESGMPKERFSAEFPKEGPSILRIQQVVRGDSAAYFCASATDIQETQYFGPGTRLLVL.

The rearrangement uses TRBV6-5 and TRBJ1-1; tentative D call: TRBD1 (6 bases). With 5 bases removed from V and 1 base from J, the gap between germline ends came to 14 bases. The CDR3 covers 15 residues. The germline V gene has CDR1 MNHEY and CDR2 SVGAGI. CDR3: CASSKSRDKNTEAFF. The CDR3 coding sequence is TGTGCCAGCAGTAAGAGCCGGGACAAGAACACTGAAGCTTTCTTT.

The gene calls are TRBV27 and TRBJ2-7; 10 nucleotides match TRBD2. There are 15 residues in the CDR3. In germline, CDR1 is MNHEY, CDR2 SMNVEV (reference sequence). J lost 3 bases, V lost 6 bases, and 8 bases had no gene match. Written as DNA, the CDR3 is TGTGCCAGCAGCCAAGCGGGACTAGCGAACTACGAGCAGTACTTC. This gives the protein CASSQAGLANYEQYF.